These 14 T cell receptor beta chains were sequenced from one sample in a study of human T cells and chemical hapten exposure. TCRdb fed the RACE reads into MiXCR, producing one record per CDR3 protein. Among approximately 89,000 distinct CDR3 sequences listed, about 10% were seen once. Documented time point: patch test 2, 6 weeks after DPC sensitization. Treatment meaning: therapeutic diphenylcyclopropenone sensitization with weekly scalp DPC. The source was whole blood, collected in connection with sensitization to the hapten diphenylcyclopropenone (DPC). The receptors here all came from a woman aged 25 to 39 with alopecia areata. Some clones in this sample may be carry-over from other donors' samples.

Of note for this clonotype: With a much larger clone just one base away, this may be a read error. Because the CDR3 is missing its conserved closing phenylalanine or tryptophan, this is likely a read error. The chain uses TRBV29-1 and TRBJ1-5, with D possibly matching TRBD1 (6 bases). V was cut by 5 bases and J by 2 bases, with 10 bases left in between. This CDR3 contains 13 residues. CDR1 and CDR2 (germline): SQVTM, ANQGSEA. The DNA for the CDR3 is TGCAGCGTTAGGGAGGGGGGCAATCAGCCCCAGCATATT. The encoded protein is CSVREGGNQPQHI.

This clonotype was detected ten times or more. The chain recombines TRBV28 with TRBJ2-7, with 9 bases aligning to TRBD1. This CDR3 region has 13 residues. Germline-derived CDR1 and CDR2 are MDHEN and SYDVKM. The CDR3 sequence: CAIGTGPSYEQYF. Written as DNA, the CDR3 is TGTGCTATTGGGACAGGGCCGTCCTACGAGCAGTACTTC.

The chain is built from TRBV12-3 or TRBV12-4 and TRBJ2-2, with 7 bases that match TRBD1. This CDR3 is built from 15 residues. V lost 6 bases to trimming and J lost 6 bases; unmatched junction nucleotides: 10. CDR3 bases: TGTGCCAGCAGGCAACAGGGACAGAGTTCCGGGGAGCTGTTTTTT. Translated, it gives CASRQQGQSSGELFF.

This clonotype was counted many times. The chain uses TRBV20-1 and TRBJ2-1; 9 bases line up with TRBD2. Germline CDR1 DFQATT, CDR2 SNEGSKA (reference sequence). The CDR3 runs 15 residues. The ends lost 2 bases at V and 4 bases at J; junction bases unmatched: 6. CDR3 in amino acids: CSARLREGIYNEQFF. CDR3 DNA: TGCAGTGCTAGATTGCGGGAGGGAATATACAATGAGCAGTTCTTC.

This clonotype showed up many times. The chain combines TRBV2 with TRBJ2-3; the match to TRBD2 covers 11 bases. The CDR3 sequence is 15 residues long. V was pared by 4 bases and J by 8 bases, with 8 bases of the junction left unmatched. Germline CDR1 reads SNHLY; CDR2 reads FYNNEI. In DNA, the CDR3 is TGTGCCAGCAGTGCGACTAGCGGGGCCGGCTTTACGCAGTATTTT. It encodes CASSATSGAGFTQYF.

This clonotype occurred a few times. The chain couples TRBV28 to TRBJ1-2, with D unresolved. The germline V gene has CDR1 MDHEN and CDR2 SYDVKM. V was shortened by 5 bases and J by 0 bases, with 4 bases between the two germline ends. This CDR3 contains 12 residues. In nucleotides, the CDR3 is TGTGCCAGCAGTGTATCTAACTATGGCTACACCTTC. Protein sequence: CASSVSNYGYTF.

This clonotype was seen more than once but under ten times. The J gene is TRBJ2-7, the V gene TRBV7-9; 9 positions match TRBD1. This CDR3 spans 15 amino acids. V gave up 5 bases and J gave up 2 bases; unmatched junction bases: 7. The germline CDR1 and CDR2 sequences are SEHNR and FQNEAQ (reference sequence). CDR3: CASSVPGQGTYEQYF. In nucleotides, the CDR3 is TGTGCCAGCAGCGTACCGGGACAGGGAACCTACGAGCAGTACTTC.

This clonotype has a count of ten or more. The chain joins TRBV7-6 to TRBJ1-3; perhaps TRBD1 as D (6 bases). The CDR3 has 15 residues. Between the trimmed V and J ends, which lost 1 base and 3 bases, there was a span of 10 bases. Germline assignment: CDR1 SGHVS and CDR2 FNYEAQ. Here the CDR3 DNA reads TGTGCCAGCAGCTTAGATACAGGGAATGGAAACACCATATATTTT. This translates into CASSLDTGNGNTIYF.

The chain uses TRBV3-1 and TRBJ2-4; D gene unclear. The V end was cut by 6 bases, the J end by 0 bases, with 18 bases between. This CDR3 contains 17 residues. Germline loops: CDR1 LGHDT, CDR2 YNNKEL (reference sequence). Written as DNA, the CDR3 is TGTGCCAGCAGACCCGGACGGTCATCCTTAGCCAAAAACATTCAGTACTTC. Translated: CASRPGRSSLAKNIQYF.

This clonotype has ten or more counts. V is TRBV19 and J is TRBJ2-2; D is undetermined. The germline V gene encodes CDR1 LNHDA and CDR2 SQIVND (reference sequence). V shed 6 bases and J shed 5 bases, with 13 bases lying between them. The CDR3 contains 14 residues. DNA of the CDR3: TGTGCCAGTAGCAGCACGACGGTTACCGGGGAGCTGTTTTTT. Amino acid sequence: CASSSTTVTGELFF.

There are a few counts of this clonotype. The chain uses TRBV29-1 and TRBJ2-1; 13 bases match TRBD2. Germline loops: CDR1 SQVTM, CDR2 ANQGSEA. This CDR3 comprises 12 residues. After removal of 8 bases from V and 10 bases from J, the junction contained 5 bases not matched to a gene. The CDR3 nucleotides are TGCAGCCCTGGGGGACTAGCGGGGGAGCAGTTCTTC. Translated, it gives CSPGGLAGEQFF.

In its sample, this clonotype was seen many times. The chain combines TRBV12-3 or TRBV12-4 with TRBJ1-6; D call uncertain. The CDR3 has 17 residues. V was pared by 2 bases and J by 0 bases, with 11 bases between. The CDR3 loop reads CASSLSAPNSYNSPLHF. In DNA, the CDR3 is TGTGCCAGCAGTTTATCGGCGCCAAACTCCTATAATTCACCCCTCCACTTT.

This clonotype was seen a few times. CDR3 coding DNA: TGTGCCAGCAGTACAGGGGTTTCACCCCTCCACTTT. Residues: CASSTGVSPLHF. This rearrangement joins TRBV28 to TRBJ1-6; 7 bases match TRBD1. Trimming cost V 5 bases and J 9 bases; bases outside gene matches: 1. This CDR3 contains 12 residues. CDR1 MDHEN and CDR2 SYDVKM come from the germline V gene. The full variable domain, its missing parts supplied by reference TRBV28 and TRBJ1-6, is DVKVTQSSRYLVKRTGEKVFLECVQDMDHENMFWYRQDPGLGLRLIYFSYDVKMKEKGDIPEGYSVSREKKERFSLILESASTNQTSMYLCASSTGVSPLHFGNGTRLTVT.

This clonotype has more than one count but fewer than ten. This chain joins TRBV28 and TRBJ1-1; no reliable D call. From germline, CDR1 is MDHEN and CDR2 SYDVKM. Trimming left V 5 bases short and J 5 bases short, with 9 bases between. The CDR3 is 12 residues long. CDR3 protein: CASSPSWTEAFF. CDR3 DNA sequence: TGTGCCAGCAGTCCCTCGTGGACTGAAGCTTTCTTT. The full variable domain, in which reference TRBV28 and TRBJ1-1 provide the parts outside the CDR3, is DVKVTQSSRYLVKRTGEKVFLECVQDMDHENMFWYRQDPGLGLRLIYFSYDVKMKEKGDIPEGYSVSREKKERFSLILESASTNQTSMYLCASSPSWTEAFFGQGTRLTVV.